The 6 T cell receptor beta chains below all came from one sample that was sequenced in a study of blood T cell repertoires in COVID-19. This table comes from immunoSEQ multiplex PCR, and its TCRdb copy is limited to in-frame clones, with some not included. Altogether about 27,000 clones are present, approximately 80% being singletons, with the ten largest covering more than 65%. Sequenced input: peripheral blood. All receptors come from a man between 65 and 79 years old with acute or convalescent COVID-19.

The CDR3 region has the DNA TGTGCCTGGAGCGTTCGGTGGGGGGTGGAGACCCAGTACTTC. As protein: CAWSVRWGVETQYF. This chain joins TRBV30 and TRBJ2-5; D may be TRBD2 (6 bases). V was clipped by 3 bases and J by 5 bases, with 16 bases between them. The CDR3 totals 14 residues. Germline assignment: CDR1 GTSNPN and CDR2 SVGIG (reference sequence). Full variable domain (remainder filled in from reference TRBV30 and TRBJ2-5): SQTIHQWPATLVQPVGSPLSLECTVEGTSNPNLYWYRQAAGRGLQLLFYSVGIGQISSEVPQNLSASRPQDRQFILSSKKLLLSDSGFYLCAWSVRWGVETQYFGPGTRLLVL.

This chain joins TRBV9 and TRBJ1-4; D ambiguous. Germline lookup yields CDR1 SGDLS and CDR2 YYNGEE. The CDR3 sequence is 14 residues long. The V gene lost 2 bases and the J gene lost 8 bases, with 13 bases spanning the gap. CDR3 nucleotide sequence: TGTGCCAGCAGCGTCGGGTCAACGGGGGAAAAACTGTTTTTT. Residues: CASSVGSTGEKLFF.

This clone has only one observation. The chain carries TRBV5-6 and TRBJ2-7; 9 bases fit TRBD1. With 6 bases clipped from V and 6 bases from J, the junction kept 7 bases outside the gene matches. There are 13 residues in the CDR3. Germline V gives CDR1 SGHDT, CDR2 YYEEEE. As DNA, the CDR3 is TGTGCCAGCACCGAGACAGGGGGGTCCGAGCAGTACTTC. It encodes CASTETGGSEQYF.

The genes are TRBV27 and TRBJ1-6, with D unresolved. The germline V gene has CDR1 MNHEY and CDR2 SMNVEV (reference sequence). Deletions cut 5 bases from V and 6 bases from J, with 14 bases between. This CDR3 is built from 15 residues. CDR3 amino acids: CASSVGGSVNSPLHF. The DNA for the CDR3 is TGTGCCAGCAGTGTGGGAGGCAGTGTTAATTCACCCCTCCACTTT.

The rearrangement links TRBV25-1 to TRBJ1-4; tentatively, D is TRBD1 (5 bases). Germline CDR1 reads MGHDK; CDR2 reads SYGVNS. V was trimmed by 1 base and J by 3 bases, leaving 12 bases between them. This CDR3 has 16 amino acids. CDR3 loop: CASSEWEGSANEKLFF. Here the CDR3 DNA reads TGTGCCAGCAGTGAATGGGAGGGGAGTGCTAATGAAAAACTGTTTTTT. Together with reference TRBV25-1 and TRBJ1-4, the CDR3 gives the full variable domain: EADIYQTPRYLVIGTGKKITLECSQTMGHDKMYWYQQDPGMELHLIHYSYGVNSTEKGDLSSESTVSRIRTEHFPLTLESARPSHTSQYLCASSEWEGSANEKLFFGSGTQLSVL.

This clone is medium-sized in the sample. The V and J genes are TRBV27 and TRBJ2-1; 8 nucleotides align to TRBD2. This CDR3 spans 15 amino acids. Germline assignment: CDR1 MNHEY and CDR2 SMNVEV (reference sequence). Germline trimming cut 9 bases from V and 0 bases from J; bases unmatched to any gene: 7. The CDR3 loop is CASKTGTSSYNEQFF. The CDR3 nucleotides read TGTGCCAGTAAAACCGGGACTAGCTCCTACAATGAGCAGTTCTTC.